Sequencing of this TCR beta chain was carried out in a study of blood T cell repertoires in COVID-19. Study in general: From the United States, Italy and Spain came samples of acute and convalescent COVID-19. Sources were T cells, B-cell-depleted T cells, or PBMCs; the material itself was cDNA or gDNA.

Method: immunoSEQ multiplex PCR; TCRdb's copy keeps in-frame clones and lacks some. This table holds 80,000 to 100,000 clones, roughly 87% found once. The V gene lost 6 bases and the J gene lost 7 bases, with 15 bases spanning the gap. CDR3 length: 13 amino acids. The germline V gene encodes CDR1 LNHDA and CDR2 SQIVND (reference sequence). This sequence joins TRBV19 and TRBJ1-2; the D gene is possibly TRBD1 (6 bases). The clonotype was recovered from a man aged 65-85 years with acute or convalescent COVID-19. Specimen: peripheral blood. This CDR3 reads CASSLDRLLGYTF. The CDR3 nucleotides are TGTGCCAGTAGCCTCGACAGGCTCCTTGGCTACACCTTC.